A single TCR beta chain is shown here with its context. This specimen comes from a study of T cell changes during pregnancy in multiple sclerosis. The table came from immunoSEQ multiplex PCR; TCRdb's copy has only in-frame clones and leaves some out. Of approximately 100,000 clones listed, just over 90% are singletons. The specimen was peripheral blood, collected in the second trimester of pregnancy. The sequence derives from a female donor with multiple sclerosis, enrolled in a pregnancy study.

Here the CDR3 DNA reads TGTGCCACCAGCAGAGACCTTACAGGGGCCTCTGGGGCCAACGTCCTGACTTTC. It is translated as CATSRDLTGASGANVLTF. The chain employs TRBV15 and TRBJ2-6; 7 nucleotides match TRBD1. CDR3 length equals 18 residues. The ends lost 0 bases at V and 0 bases at J; junction bases unmatched: 5. Germline-derived CDR1 and CDR2 are LNHNV and YYDKDF (reference sequence).